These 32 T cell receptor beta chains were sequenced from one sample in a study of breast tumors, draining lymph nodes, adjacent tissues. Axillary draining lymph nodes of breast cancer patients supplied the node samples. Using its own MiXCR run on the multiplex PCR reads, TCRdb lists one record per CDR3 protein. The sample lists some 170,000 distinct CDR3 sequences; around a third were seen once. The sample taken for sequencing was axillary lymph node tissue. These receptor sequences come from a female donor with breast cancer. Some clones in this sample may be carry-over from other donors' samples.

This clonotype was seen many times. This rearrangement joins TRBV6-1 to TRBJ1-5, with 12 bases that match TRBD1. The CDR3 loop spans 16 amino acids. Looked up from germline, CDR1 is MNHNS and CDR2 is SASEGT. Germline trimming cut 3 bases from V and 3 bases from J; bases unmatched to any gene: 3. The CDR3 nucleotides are TGTGCCAGCAGTGAGGGGACAGGGGGCAACAATCAGCCCCAGCATTTT. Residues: CASSEGTGGNNQPQHF.

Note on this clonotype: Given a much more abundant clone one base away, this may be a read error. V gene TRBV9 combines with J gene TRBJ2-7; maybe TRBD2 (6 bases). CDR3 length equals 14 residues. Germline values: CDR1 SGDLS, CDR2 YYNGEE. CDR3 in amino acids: CASSVGRTIDEQSF. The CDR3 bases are TGTGCCAGCAGCGTTGGCAGGACTATCGACGAGCAGTCCTTC. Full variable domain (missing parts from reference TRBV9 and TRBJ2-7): DSGVTQTPKHLITATGQRVTLRCSPRSGDLSVYWYQQSLDQGLQFLIQYYNGEERAKGNILERFSAQQFPDLHSELNLSSLELGDSALYFCASSVGRTIDEQSFGPGTRLTVT.

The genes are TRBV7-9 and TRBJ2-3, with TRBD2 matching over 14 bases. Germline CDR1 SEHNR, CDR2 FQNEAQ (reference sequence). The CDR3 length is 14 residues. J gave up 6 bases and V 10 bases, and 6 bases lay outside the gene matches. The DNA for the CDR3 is TGTGCCACGGGACTAGCGGGAGTATGGGATACGCAGTATTTT. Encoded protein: CATGLAGVWDTQYF.

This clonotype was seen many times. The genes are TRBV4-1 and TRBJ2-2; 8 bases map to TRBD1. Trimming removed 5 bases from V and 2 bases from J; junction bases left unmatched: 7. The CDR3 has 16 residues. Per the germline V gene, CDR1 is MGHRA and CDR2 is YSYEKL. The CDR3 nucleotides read TGCGCCAGCAGCACGACGCAGGGGGCCAACACCGGGGAGCTGTTTTTT. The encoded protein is CASSTTQGANTGELFF.

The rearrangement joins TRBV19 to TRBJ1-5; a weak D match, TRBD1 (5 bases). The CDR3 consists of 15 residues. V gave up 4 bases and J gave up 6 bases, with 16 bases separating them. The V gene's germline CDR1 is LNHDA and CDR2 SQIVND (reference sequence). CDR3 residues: CASSTRGREGQPQHF. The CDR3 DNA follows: TGTGCCAGTAGTACCCGGGGCAGGGAGGGTCAGCCCCAGCATTTT. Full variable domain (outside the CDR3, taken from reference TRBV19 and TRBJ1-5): DGGITQSPKYLFRKEGQNVTLSCEQNLNHDAMYWYRQDPGQGLRLIYYSQIVNDFQKGDIAEGYSVSREKKESFPLTVTSAQKNPTAFYLCASSTRGREGQPQHFGDGTRLSIL.

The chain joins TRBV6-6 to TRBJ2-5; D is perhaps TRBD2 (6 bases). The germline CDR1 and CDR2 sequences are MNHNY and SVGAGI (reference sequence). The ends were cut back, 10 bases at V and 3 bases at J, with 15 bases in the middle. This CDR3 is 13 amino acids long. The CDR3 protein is CATGREMEETQYF. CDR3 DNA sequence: TGTGCCACAGGCCGGGAGATGGAAGAGACCCAGTACTTC.

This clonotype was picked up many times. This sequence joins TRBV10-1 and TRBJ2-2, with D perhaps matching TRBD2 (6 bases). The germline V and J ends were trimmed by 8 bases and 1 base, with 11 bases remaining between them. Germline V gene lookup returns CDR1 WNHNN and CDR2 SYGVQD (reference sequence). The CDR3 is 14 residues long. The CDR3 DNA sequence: TGCGCCAGCGGGGACTCCAAGAACACCGGGGAGCTGTTTTTT. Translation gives CASGDSKNTGELFF.

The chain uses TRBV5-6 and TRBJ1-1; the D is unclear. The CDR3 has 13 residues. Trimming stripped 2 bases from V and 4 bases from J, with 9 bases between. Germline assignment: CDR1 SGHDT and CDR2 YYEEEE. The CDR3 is CASSFGFSTEAFF. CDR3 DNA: TGTGCCAGCAGCTTTGGCTTCAGCACTGAAGCTTTCTTT. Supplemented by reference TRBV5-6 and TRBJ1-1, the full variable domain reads DAGVTQSPTHLIKTRGQQVTLRCSPKSGHDTVSWYQQALGQGPQFIFQYYEEEERQRGNFPDRFSGHQFPNYSSELNVNALLLGDSALYLCASSFGFSTEAFFGQGTRLTVV.

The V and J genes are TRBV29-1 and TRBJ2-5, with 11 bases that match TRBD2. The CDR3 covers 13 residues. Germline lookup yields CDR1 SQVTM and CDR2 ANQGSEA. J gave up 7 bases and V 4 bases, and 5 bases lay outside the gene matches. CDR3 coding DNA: TGCAGCGTTGTTCAGCTAGCGGGGGGGACCCAGTACTTC. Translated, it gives CSVVQLAGGTQYF.

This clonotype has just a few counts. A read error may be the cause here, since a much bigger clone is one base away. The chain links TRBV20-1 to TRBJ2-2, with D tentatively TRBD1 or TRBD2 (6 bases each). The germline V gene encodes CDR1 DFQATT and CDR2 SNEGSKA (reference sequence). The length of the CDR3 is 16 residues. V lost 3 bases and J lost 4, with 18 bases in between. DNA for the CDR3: TGCAGTGCTAGGGTAGGGGGATGGGAGGCCACCGGGGAGCTGTTTTTT. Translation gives CSARVGGWEATGELFF.

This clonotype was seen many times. DNA of the CDR3: TGTGCCAGCAGACCTCCGGGACTAGCGAAGAACACCGGGGAGCTGTTTTTT. Amino acids: CASRPPGLAKNTGELFF. The chain has TRBV12-3 or TRBV12-4 and TRBJ2-2; 10 positions agree with TRBD2. The CDR3 totals 17 residues. The trim removed 6 bases at V and 1 base at J, leaving 8 bases unmatched.

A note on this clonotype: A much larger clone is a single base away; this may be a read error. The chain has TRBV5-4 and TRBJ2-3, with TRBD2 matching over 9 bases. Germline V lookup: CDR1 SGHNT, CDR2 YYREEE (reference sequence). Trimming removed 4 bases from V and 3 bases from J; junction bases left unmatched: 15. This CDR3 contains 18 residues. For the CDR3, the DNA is TGTGCCAGCAGCACCGGGGTCGGCGGGAGGGGTGGAACAGATACGCAGTATTTT. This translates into CASSTGVGGRGGTDTQYF. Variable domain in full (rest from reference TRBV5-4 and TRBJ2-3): ETGVTQSPTHLIKTRGQQVTLRCSSQSGHNTVSWYQQALGQGPQFIFQYYREEENGRGNFPPRFSGLQFPNYSSELNVNALELDDSALYLCASSTGVGGRGGTDTQYFGPGTRLTVL.

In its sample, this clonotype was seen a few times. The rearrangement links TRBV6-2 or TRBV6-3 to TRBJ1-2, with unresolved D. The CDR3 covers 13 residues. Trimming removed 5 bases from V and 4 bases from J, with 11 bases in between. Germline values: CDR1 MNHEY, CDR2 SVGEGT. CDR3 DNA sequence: TGTGCCAGCAGTCACCAAGGGATCTATGGCTACACCTTC. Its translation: CASSHQGIYGYTF.

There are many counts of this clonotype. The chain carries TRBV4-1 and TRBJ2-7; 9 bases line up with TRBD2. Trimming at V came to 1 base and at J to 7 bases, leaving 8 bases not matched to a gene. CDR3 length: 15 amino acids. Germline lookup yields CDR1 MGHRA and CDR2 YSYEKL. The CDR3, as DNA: TGCGCCAGCAGCCAAGGAGCAGGCGGGAGGGGTGAGCAGTACTTC. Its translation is CASSQGAGGRGEQYF.

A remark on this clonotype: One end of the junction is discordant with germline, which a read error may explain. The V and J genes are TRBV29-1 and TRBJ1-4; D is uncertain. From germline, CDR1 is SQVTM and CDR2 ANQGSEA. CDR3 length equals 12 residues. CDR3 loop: CTLGKWIEKMFF. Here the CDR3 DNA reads TGCACCCTGGGAAAGTGGATTGAAAAAATGTTTTTT.

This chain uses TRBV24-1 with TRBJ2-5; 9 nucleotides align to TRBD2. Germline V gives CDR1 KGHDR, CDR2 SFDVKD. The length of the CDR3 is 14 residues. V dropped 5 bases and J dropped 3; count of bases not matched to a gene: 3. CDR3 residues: CATSGGGGEETQYF. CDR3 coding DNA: TGTGCCACCAGTGGGGGCGGGGGGGAAGAGACCCAGTACTTC.

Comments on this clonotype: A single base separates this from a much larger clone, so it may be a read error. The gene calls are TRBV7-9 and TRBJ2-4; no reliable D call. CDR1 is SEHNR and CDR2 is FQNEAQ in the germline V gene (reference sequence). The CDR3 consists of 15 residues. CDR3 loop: CASSIPGPLGNIRYF. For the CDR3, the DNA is TGTGCCAGCAGCATACCCGGGCCGCTAGGAAACATTCGGTACTTC. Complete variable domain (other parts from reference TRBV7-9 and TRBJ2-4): DTGVSQNPRHKITKRGQNVTFRCDPISEHNRLYWYRQTLGQGPEFLTYFQNEAQLEKSRLLSDRFSAERPKGSFSTLEIQRTEQGDSAMYLCASSIPGPLGNIRYFGAGTRLSVL.

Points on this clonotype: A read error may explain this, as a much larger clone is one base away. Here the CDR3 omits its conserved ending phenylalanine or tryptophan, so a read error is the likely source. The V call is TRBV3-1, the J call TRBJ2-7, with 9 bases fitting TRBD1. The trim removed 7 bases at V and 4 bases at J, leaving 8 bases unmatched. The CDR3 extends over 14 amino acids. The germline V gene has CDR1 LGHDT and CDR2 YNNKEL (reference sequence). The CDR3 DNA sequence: TGTGCCAGCAAATTAACAGGGGGCGGTTACGAGCAGTACCTC. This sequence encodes CASKLTGGGYEQYL.

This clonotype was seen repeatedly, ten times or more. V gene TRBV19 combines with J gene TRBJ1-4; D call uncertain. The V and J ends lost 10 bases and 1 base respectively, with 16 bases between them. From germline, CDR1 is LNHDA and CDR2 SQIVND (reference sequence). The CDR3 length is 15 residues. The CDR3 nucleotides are TGTGCCACCCGCCCCCAAGGACTAACTAATGAAAAACTGTTTTTT. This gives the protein CATRPQGLTNEKLFF.

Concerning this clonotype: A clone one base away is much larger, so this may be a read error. CDR3 region: CSVETSTWGQNTGELFF. CDR3 DNA sequence: TGCAGCGTTGAGACATCAACGTGGGGACAGAACACCGGGGAGCTGTTTTTT. The rearrangement joins TRBV29-1 to TRBJ2-2, with a weak D call TRBD1 (6 bases). V was cut by 3 bases and J by 1 base, with 18 bases left in between. The length of the CDR3 is 17 residues. CDR1 and CDR2 from the germline V gene are SQVTM and ANQGSEA.

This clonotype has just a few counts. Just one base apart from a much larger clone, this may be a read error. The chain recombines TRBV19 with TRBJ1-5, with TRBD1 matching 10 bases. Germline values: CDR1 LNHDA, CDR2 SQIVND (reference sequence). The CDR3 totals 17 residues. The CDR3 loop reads CASSKAGTGVPNQPQPF. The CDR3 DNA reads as TGTGCCAGTAGTAAAGCCGGGACAGGGGTTCCCAATCAGCCCCAGCCTTTT.

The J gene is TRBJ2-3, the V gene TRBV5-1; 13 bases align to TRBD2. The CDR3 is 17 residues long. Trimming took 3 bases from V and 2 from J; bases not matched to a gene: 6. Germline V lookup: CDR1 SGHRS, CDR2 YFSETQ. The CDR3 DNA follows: TGCGCCAGCAGCTCGACTAGCGGGGGGCGCGCCACAGATACGCAGTATTTT. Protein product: CASSSTSGGRATDTQYF. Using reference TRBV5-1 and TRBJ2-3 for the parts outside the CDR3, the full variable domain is KAGVTQTPRYLIKTRGQQVTLSCSPISGHRSVSWYQQTPGQGLQFLFEYFSETQRNKGNFPGRFSGRQFSNSRSEMNVSTLELGDSALYLCASSSTSGGRATDTQYFGPGTRLTVL.

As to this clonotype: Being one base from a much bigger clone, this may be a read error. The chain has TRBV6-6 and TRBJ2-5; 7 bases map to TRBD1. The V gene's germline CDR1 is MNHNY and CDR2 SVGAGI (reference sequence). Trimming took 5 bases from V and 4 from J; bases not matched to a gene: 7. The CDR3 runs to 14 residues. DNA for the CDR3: TGTGCCAGCAGTCCCGGGACAGAACGAGAGACCCAGTACTTC. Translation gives CASSPGTERETQYF.

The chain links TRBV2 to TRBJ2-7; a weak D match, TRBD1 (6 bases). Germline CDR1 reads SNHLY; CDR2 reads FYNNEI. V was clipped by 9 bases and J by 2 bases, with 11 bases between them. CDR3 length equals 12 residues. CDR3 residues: CARLGATYEQYF. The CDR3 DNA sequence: TGTGCCAGACTGGGGGCCACCTACGAGCAGTACTTC.

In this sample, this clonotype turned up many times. The CDR3 region is CASRPGSGSSEQYF. The CDR3 coding sequence is TGTGCCAGCAGGCCGGGTAGCGGGAGTAGCGAGCAGTACTTC. The chain uses TRBV12-3 or TRBV12-4 and TRBJ2-7; 9 bases align to TRBD2. This CDR3 comprises 14 residues. Trimming at V came to 6 bases and at J to 6 bases, leaving 9 bases not matched to a gene.

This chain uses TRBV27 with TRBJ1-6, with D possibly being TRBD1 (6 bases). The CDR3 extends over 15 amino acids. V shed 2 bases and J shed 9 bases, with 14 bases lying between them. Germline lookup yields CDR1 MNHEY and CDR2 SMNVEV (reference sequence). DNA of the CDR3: TGTGCCAGCAGTTTAGCTAGCGGGGGGGCTTCACCCCTCCACTTT. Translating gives CASSLASGGASPLHF.

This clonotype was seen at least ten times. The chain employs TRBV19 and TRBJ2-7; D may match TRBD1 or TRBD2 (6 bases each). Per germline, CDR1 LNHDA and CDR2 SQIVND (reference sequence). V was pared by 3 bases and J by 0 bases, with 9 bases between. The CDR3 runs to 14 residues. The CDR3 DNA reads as TGTGCCAGTAGTATCCGGGGGCCCTCCTACGAGCAGTACTTC. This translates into CASSIRGPSYEQYF.

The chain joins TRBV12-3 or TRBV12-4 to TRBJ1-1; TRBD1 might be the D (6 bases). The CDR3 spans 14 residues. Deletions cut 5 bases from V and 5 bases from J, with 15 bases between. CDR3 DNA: TGTGCCAGCAGTAGATGGACAGCGGGGACTGAAGCTTTCTTT. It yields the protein CASSRWTAGTEAFF.

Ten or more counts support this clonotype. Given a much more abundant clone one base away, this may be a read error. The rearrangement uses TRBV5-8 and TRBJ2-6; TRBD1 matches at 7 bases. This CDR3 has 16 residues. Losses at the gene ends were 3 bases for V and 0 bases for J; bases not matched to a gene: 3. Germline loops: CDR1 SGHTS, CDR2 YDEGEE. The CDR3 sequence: CASSWGQPSGANVLTF. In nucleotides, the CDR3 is TGTGCCAGCAGCTGGGGACAGCCCTCTGGGGCCAACGTCCTGACTTTC.

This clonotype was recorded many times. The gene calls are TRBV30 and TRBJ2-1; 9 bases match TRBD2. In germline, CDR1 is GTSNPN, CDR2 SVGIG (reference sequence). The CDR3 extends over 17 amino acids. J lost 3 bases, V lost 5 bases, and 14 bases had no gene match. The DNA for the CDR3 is TGTGCCTGGGACCTGAATAGCGGGAGTGCTATCTACAATGAGCAGTTCTTC. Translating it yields CAWDLNSGSAIYNEQFF.

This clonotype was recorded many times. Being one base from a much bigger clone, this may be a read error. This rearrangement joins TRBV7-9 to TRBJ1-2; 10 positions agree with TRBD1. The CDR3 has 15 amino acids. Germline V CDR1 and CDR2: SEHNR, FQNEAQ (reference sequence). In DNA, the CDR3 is TGTGCCAGCAGCGGCGACAGGGGGCGCGGCTATGGCTACCCCTTC. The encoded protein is CASSGDRGRGYGYPF.

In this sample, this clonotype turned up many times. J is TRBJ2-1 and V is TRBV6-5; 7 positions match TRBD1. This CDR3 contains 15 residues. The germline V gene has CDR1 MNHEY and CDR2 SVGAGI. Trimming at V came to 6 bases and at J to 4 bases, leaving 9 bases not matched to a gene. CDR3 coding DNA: TGTGCCAGCAGCCCCGACAGGGCGACTTACAATGAGCAGTTCTTC. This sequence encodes CASSPDRATYNEQFF.